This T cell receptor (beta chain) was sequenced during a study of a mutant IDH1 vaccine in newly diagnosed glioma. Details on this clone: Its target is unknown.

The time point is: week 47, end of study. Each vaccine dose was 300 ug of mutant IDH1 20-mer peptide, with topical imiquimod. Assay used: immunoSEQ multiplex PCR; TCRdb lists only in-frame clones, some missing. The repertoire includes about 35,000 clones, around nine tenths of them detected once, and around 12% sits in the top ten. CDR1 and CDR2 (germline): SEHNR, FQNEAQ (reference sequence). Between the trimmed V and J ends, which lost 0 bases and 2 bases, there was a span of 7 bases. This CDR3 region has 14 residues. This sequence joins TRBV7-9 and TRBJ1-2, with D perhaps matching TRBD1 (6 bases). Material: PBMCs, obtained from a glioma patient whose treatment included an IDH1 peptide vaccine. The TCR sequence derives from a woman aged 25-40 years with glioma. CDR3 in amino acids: CASSLAGQNYGYTF. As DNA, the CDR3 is TGTGCCAGCAGCTTAGCGGGACAAAACTATGGCTACACCTTC.